This TCR beta chain was recovered during a study of graft-versus-host responses after intestinal transplantation. Study findings and constraints: Graft-donor T cell macrochimerism coincided with high graft-versus-host to host-versus-graft clonal ratios in allografts.

Only in-frame clones appear in the TCRdb table, and some are missing; sequencing was by immunoSEQ multiplex PCR. The data contain roughly 120,000 clones, approximately 95% of them singletons. On this clone: The antigen is undetermined.

This receptor was obtained from a human donor who received an intestinal transplant. Specimen: unstimulated CD8+ T cells sorted from spleen or lymph node cells, collected before intestinal transplant.

The CDR3 loop is CASTGTAYGYTF. CDR3 nucleotides: TGTGCCAGTACCGGGACAGCCTATGGCTACACCTTC. The chain carries TRBV19 and TRBJ1-2; 7 nucleotides agree with TRBD1. The V and J ends lost 7 bases and 4 bases, in that order; junction bases with no gene match: 3. CDR3 size: 12 residues. Germline-derived CDR1 and CDR2 are LNHDA and SQIVND (reference sequence). Variable domain in full (rest from reference TRBV19 and TRBJ1-2): DGGITQSPKYLFRKEGQNVTLSCEQNLNHDAMYWYRQDPGQGLRLIYYSQIVNDFQKGDIAEGYSVSREKKESFPLTVTSAQKNPTAFYLCASTGTAYGYTFGSGTRLTVV.